These 30 T cell receptor beta chains came from one sample sequenced in a study of post-analysis software for immune sequencing data (dated by TCRdb to about 2015). For these receptors, no antigen is known. Study-wide conclusions, independent of this receptor: Significantly higher frequencies in patients than in controls were found for about 5 TRBV segments, including TRBV5-6, TRBV5-1 and TRBV20-1.

The library was built by means of PCR. Reads for this sample came from an Illumina HiSeq 2500. Unique molecular identifiers were incorporated into TCR beta cDNA libraries to reduce PCR and sequencing biases. TCRdb passed the public sequencing reads through fastp at Q25 and MiXCR, retaining productive beta sequences. Each entry is one CDR3 protein sequence, shown with its most common DNA and genes. This sample is represented by about 180,000 distinct CDR3 sequences; around 30% of them were singletons. Less than 1.6% of the sample is in the top ten clones. Sample: blood. All receptors derive from a girl between 10 and 17 years old with multiple sclerosis.

This clonotype was picked up many times. The chain recombines TRBV6-5 with TRBJ2-1; 7 bases line up with TRBD2. Germline V CDR1 and CDR2: MNHEY, SVGAGI. CDR3 length: 13 residues. The V and J ends lost 6 bases and 9 bases, in that order; junction bases with no gene match: 8. CDR3: CASSRGDGGEQFF. DNA of the CDR3: TGTGCCAGCAGCCGGGGGGACGGTGGTGAGCAGTTCTTC.

In its sample, this clonotype was seen many times. The chain couples TRBV28 to TRBJ1-2, with TRBD1 identical over 8 bases. From germline, CDR1 is MDHEN and CDR2 SYDVKM. The CDR3 runs 17 residues. V lost 5 bases and J lost 5; bases outside the gene matches: 16. The CDR3 DNA sequence: TGTGCCAGCAGTCTCGGACAGGGCCCCTGGCCGGGGTATGGCTACACCTTC. Protein sequence: CASSLGQGPWPGYGYTF.

This sequence joins TRBV12-3 or TRBV12-4 and TRBJ2-3; D gene ambiguous. This CDR3 comprises 11 residues. V was shortened by 7 bases and J by 2 bases, with 4 bases between the two germline ends. The CDR3 region is CASMLTDTQYF. The CDR3 bases are TGTGCCAGCATGCTCACAGATACGCAGTATTTT.

The chain has TRBV5-1 and TRBJ1-1; 8 bases are shared with TRBD1. V lost 3 bases and J lost 5; bases outside the gene matches: 6. Germline-derived CDR1 and CDR2 are SGHRS and YFSETQ. This CDR3 spans 14 amino acids. Here the CDR3 reads CASSYGQGWTEAFF. The CDR3 DNA is TGCGCCAGCAGCTATGGACAGGGTTGGACTGAAGCTTTCTTT.

On this clonotype itself: This may be a read error: a much more frequent sequence differs by one nucleotide. The rearrangement uses TRBV28 and TRBJ2-7, with D perhaps TRBD1 (6 bases). The CDR3 is made up of 15 amino acids. Germline loops: CDR1 MDHEN, CDR2 SYDVKM. Here the CDR3 reads CAGSTWTEGTYEQYF. Here the CDR3 DNA reads TGTGCCGGCAGTACCTGGACAGAGGGCACCTACGAGCAGTACTTC.

In its sample, this clonotype was seen once. V gene TRBV20-1 combines with J gene TRBJ1-1; a weak D match, TRBD1 (6 bases). Trimming cost V 5 bases and J 0 bases, with 13 bases left between them. Germline V gives CDR1 DFQATT, CDR2 SNEGSKA (reference sequence). The CDR3 extends over 14 amino acids. This CDR3 reads CSAPKGGMNTEAFF. The CDR3 bases are TGCAGTGCTCCTAAGGGGGGTATGAACACTGAAGCTTTCTTT.

The CDR3 is CASGTMNTNQPQHF. The DNA for the CDR3 is TGTGCCAGCGGAACTATGAACACCAATCAGCCCCAGCATTTT. The V and J genes are TRBV6-1 and TRBJ1-5; no clear D. V was shortened by 8 bases and J by 3 bases, with 14 bases between the two germline ends. The CDR3 consists of 14 residues. In germline, CDR1 is MNHNS, CDR2 SASEGT.

This clonotype was seen many times. This chain's CDR3 is CASSLGTSGYYEQYF. The CDR3 coding sequence is TGTGCCAGCAGCCTCGGGACTAGCGGCTACTACGAGCAGTACTTC. V gene TRBV5-6 combines with J gene TRBJ2-7; 11 bases line up with TRBD2. The CDR3 extends over 15 amino acids. Germline V gene lookup returns CDR1 SGHDT and CDR2 YYEEEE. The V gene end was trimmed by 4 bases and the J gene end by 3 bases; junction bases not matched to a gene: 6.

The genes are TRBV12-5 and TRBJ1-3; no clear D. This CDR3 has 16 residues. V was cut by 0 bases and J by 0 bases, with 9 bases left in between. Germline CDR1 and CDR2: LGHNT and FRNRAP. The DNA for the CDR3 is TGTGCTAGTGGTTTGGTTGTAGGCGTCTCTGGAAACACCATATATTTT. Translating gives CASGLVVGVSGNTIYF.

This clonotype was recorded at least ten times. The chain carries TRBV6-2 or TRBV6-3 and TRBJ2-5; no firm D call. The CDR3 spans 17 residues. Germline V gene lookup returns CDR1 MNHEY and CDR2 SVGEGT. Deletions cut 1 base from V and 0 bases from J, with 15 bases between. In DNA, the CDR3 is TGTGCCAGCAGTTACTTCTCCCGGCGGAAGTACCAAGAGACCCAGTACTTC. It codes for CASSYFSRRKYQETQYF.

This clonotype has ten or more counts. The V call is TRBV9, the J call TRBJ2-3; D gene unclear. Germline CDR1 is SGDLS and CDR2 is YYNGEE. The V end lost 0 bases, the J end lost 7 bases, and 15 bases lay between the germline ends. This CDR3 comprises 15 residues. The CDR3 here is CASSVEPSIGNTQYF. The CDR3 nucleotides read TGTGCCAGCAGCGTAGAACCCAGCATCGGTAATACGCAGTATTTT.

V usage is TRBV7-6 and J usage is TRBJ2-3, with 7 positions matching TRBD2. From germline, CDR1 is SGHVS and CDR2 FNYEAQ. J was trimmed by 0 bases and V by 5 bases; bases with no gene match: 8. CDR3 size: 16 residues. CDR3 protein: CASSSGGGVSTDTQYF. The CDR3 region has the DNA TGTGCCAGCAGCAGCGGCGGGGGAGTTAGCACAGATACGCAGTATTTT.

This clonotype showed up many times. The chain carries TRBV20-1 and TRBJ2-1; 12 bases agree with TRBD1. The CDR3 sequence is 18 residues long. Germline V lookup: CDR1 DFQATT, CDR2 SNEGSKA (reference sequence). V was clipped by 5 bases and J by 4 bases; unmatched bases: 15. The DNA for the CDR3 is TGCAGTGCTTGGGGGGACAGGGGGCGAAGAGTCGAATACAATGAGCAGTTCTTC. This encodes CSAWGDRGRRVEYNEQFF.

The table lists this clonotype with many counts. This chain joins TRBV4-1 and TRBJ2-1; 14 bases fit TRBD2. V trimming: 3 bases; J trimming: 8 bases; junction bases outside the gene matches: 12. Germline CDR1 and CDR2: MGHRA and YSYEKL. The CDR3 runs to 18 residues. CDR3 region: CASSQTGLAGGALDEQFF. CDR3 coding DNA: TGCGCCAGCAGCCAGACCGGACTAGCGGGAGGAGCCCTCGATGAGCAGTTCTTC.

This clonotype appeared many times. The DNA of the CDR3 is TGTGCCAGCAGTAACAATTACGAGCAGTACTTC. It is translated as CASSNNYEQYF. The chain recombines TRBV7-6 with TRBJ2-7; D is ambiguous. Germline CDR1 is SGHVS and CDR2 is FNYEAQ. Trimming removed 6 bases at V and 4 bases at J, with 7 bases between. The CDR3 runs to 11 residues.

The chain combines TRBV6-5 with TRBJ1-3, with 9 bases lining up with TRBD1. Germline V gives CDR1 MNHEY, CDR2 SVGAGI. The CDR3 covers 16 residues. The J segment lost 2 bases and the V segment lost 10 bases, leaving 12 bases of the junction unmatched. The CDR3 region is CATQQGAYPPGNTIYF. CDR3 in DNA: TGTGCCACCCAACAGGGGGCTTATCCCCCTGGAAACACCATATATTTT.

Remarks on this clonotype: This may come from a read error, since a much larger clone is one base off. The CDR3 bases are TGTGCCACCAGGCCCTTGGGGGCCGACAATGAGCAGTACTTC. Its protein is CATRPLGADNEQYF. The chain links TRBV24-1 to TRBJ2-7; TRBD1 is a possible D gene (6 bases). The CDR3 is 14 amino acids. The V end was cut by 7 bases, the J end by 7 bases, with 19 bases between. Looked up from germline, CDR1 is KGHDR and CDR2 is SFDVKD.

This clonotype was observed many times. V and J are TRBV11-2 and TRBJ2-7, with unresolved D. This CDR3 has 12 residues. V was trimmed by 4 bases and J by 3 bases, leaving 7 bases between them. CDR1 and CDR2 from the germline V gene are SGHAT and FQNNGV. CDR3 amino acids: CASSSIGYEQYF. CDR3 bases: TGTGCCAGCAGCTCGATAGGCTACGAGCAGTACTTC.

The rearrangement joins TRBV7-6 to TRBJ1-5; 8 bases are a match to TRBD1. The V and J ends lost 1 base and 0 bases, in that order; junction bases with no gene match: 8. This CDR3 is 18 amino acids long. Germline CDR1 SGHVS, CDR2 FNYEAQ. CDR3 nucleotides: TGTGCCAGCAGCTTAGACGGCAGGGGGCAGCGTAGCAATCAGCCCCAGCATTTT. It encodes CASSLDGRGQRSNQPQHF.

This chain connects TRBV11-2 to TRBJ2-1, with D perhaps matching TRBD1 or TRBD2 (5 bases each). Deletions cut 0 bases from V and 13 bases from J, with 19 bases between. The CDR3 spans 15 residues. Germline V lookup: CDR1 SGHAT, CDR2 FQNNGV. CDR3 DNA: TGTGCCAGCAGCTTAGACCCGCGGTTTCTGAGGGGACAGTTCTTC. It codes for CASSLDPRFLRGQFF.

This clonotype was counted at least ten times. The chain carries TRBV29-1 and TRBJ2-7, with 11 bases lining up with TRBD2. Germline CDR1 and CDR2: SQVTM and ANQGSEA. The trim removed 5 bases at V and 2 bases at J, leaving 5 bases unmatched. This CDR3 spans 14 amino acids. The CDR3 region is CSVLTSGSPYEQYF. In nucleotides, the CDR3 is TGCAGCGTTCTAACTAGCGGGAGCCCCTACGAGCAGTACTTC.

V usage is TRBV24-1 and J usage is TRBJ2-1; 16 nucleotides line up with TRBD2. V shed 2 bases, J shed 8 bases, and the junction held 2 bases outside the gene matches. From germline, CDR1 is KGHDR and CDR2 SFDVKD. This CDR3 region has 16 residues. CDR3 in amino acids: CATSDWGLAGGHEQFF. CDR3 bases: TGTGCCACCAGTGATTGGGGACTAGCGGGAGGGCATGAGCAGTTCTTC.

The chain joins TRBV5-1 to TRBJ2-7; TRBD2 matches at 7 bases. The germline V gene has CDR1 SGHRS and CDR2 YFSETQ. The CDR3 totals 13 residues. V trimming: 2 bases; J trimming: 4 bases; junction bases outside the gene matches: 3. This CDR3 reads CASSLAGIYEQYF. The CDR3 bases are TGCGCCAGCAGCTTAGCGGGGATATACGAGCAGTACTTC. The entire variable domain, with the rest obtained from reference TRBV5-1 and TRBJ2-7, is as follows: KAGVTQTPRYLIKTRGQQVTLSCSPISGHRSVSWYQQTPGQGLQFLFEYFSETQRNKGNFPGRFSGRQFSNSRSEMNVSTLELGDSALYLCASSLAGIYEQYFGPGTRLTVT.

The gene calls are TRBV12-3 or TRBV12-4 and TRBJ2-2; 9 bases are a match to TRBD1. The CDR3 has 15 amino acids. V lost 5 bases and J lost 4; bases outside the gene matches: 5. CDR3 in DNA: TGTGCCAGCAGTAAACAGGGGGCGCGCACCGGGGAGCTGTTTTTT. It yields the protein CASSKQGARTGELFF.

The chain links TRBV20-1 to TRBJ2-2, with a possible D match to TRBD1 (6 bases). CDR3 length: 15 residues. V lost 2 bases to trimming and J lost 3 bases, with 13 bases between them. The germline CDR1 and CDR2 sequences are DFQATT and SNEGSKA (reference sequence). CDR3 residues: CSARPGQIHTGELFF. In DNA, the CDR3 is TGCAGTGCTAGACCCGGACAGATTCACACCGGGGAGCTGTTTTTT.

This clonotype was recorded at least ten times. J is TRBJ2-1 and V is TRBV24-1; 7 nucleotides agree with TRBD2. Per germline, CDR1 KGHDR and CDR2 SFDVKD. The CDR3 consists of 14 residues. The ends lost 7 bases at V and 4 bases at J; junction bases unmatched: 6. In DNA, the CDR3 is TGTGCCACCAGGGGGGGGGAGGAGTACAATGAGCAGTTCTTC. Translating gives CATRGGEEYNEQFF.

This clonotype turned up a few times. The chain combines TRBV7-9 with TRBJ1-1; TRBD1 is a possible D gene (5 bases). This CDR3 has 13 amino acids. The germline V and J ends were trimmed by 6 bases and 3 bases, with 11 bases remaining between them. Germline assignment: CDR1 SEHNR and CDR2 FQNEAQ (reference sequence). CDR3 residues: CASSGQSYTEAFF. The DNA for the CDR3 is TGTGCCAGCAGTGGACAAAGCTACACTGAAGCTTTCTTT.

Regarding this clonotype: Since a much larger clone is just one base distant, this may be a read error. The chain joins TRBV5-1 to TRBJ2-5; TRBD2 agrees at 10 bases. The CDR3 runs 16 residues. Unmatched junction bases numbered 12, after V lost 4 bases and J lost 6 bases. Germline V lookup: CDR1 SGHRS, CDR2 YFSETQ. CDR3 loop: CASSPLLAGVVKTQYF. CDR3 nucleotide sequence: TGCGCCAGCAGCCCCCTTCTAGCGGGAGTCGTGAAGACCCAGTACTTC. Variable domain in full (rest from reference TRBV5-1 and TRBJ2-5): KAGVTQTPRYLIKTRGQQVTLSCSPISGHRSVSWYQQTPGQGLQFLFEYFSETQRNKGNFPGRFSGRQFSNSRSEMNVSTLELGDSALYLCASSPLLAGVVKTQYFGPGTRLLVL.

The J gene is TRBJ2-7, the V gene TRBV12-3 or TRBV12-4, with D perhaps TRBD1 or TRBD2 (5 bases each). The CDR3 totals 12 residues. V lost 6 bases, J lost 2 bases, and 8 bases lay in between. DNA for the CDR3: TGTGCCAGCAGGGGACCGACCTACGAGCAGTACTTC. This gives the protein CASRGPTYEQYF.

This clonotype has just a few counts. The chain links TRBV5-1 to TRBJ2-7; 9 bases align to TRBD2. This CDR3 has 15 residues. Germline assignment: CDR1 SGHRS and CDR2 YFSETQ. V lost 2 bases to trimming and J lost 3 bases; unmatched junction nucleotides: 6. The CDR3 nucleotides are TGCGCCAGCAGCTTAATTAGCGGGAGTCTCTACGAGCAGTACTTC. Residues: CASSLISGSLYEQYF.